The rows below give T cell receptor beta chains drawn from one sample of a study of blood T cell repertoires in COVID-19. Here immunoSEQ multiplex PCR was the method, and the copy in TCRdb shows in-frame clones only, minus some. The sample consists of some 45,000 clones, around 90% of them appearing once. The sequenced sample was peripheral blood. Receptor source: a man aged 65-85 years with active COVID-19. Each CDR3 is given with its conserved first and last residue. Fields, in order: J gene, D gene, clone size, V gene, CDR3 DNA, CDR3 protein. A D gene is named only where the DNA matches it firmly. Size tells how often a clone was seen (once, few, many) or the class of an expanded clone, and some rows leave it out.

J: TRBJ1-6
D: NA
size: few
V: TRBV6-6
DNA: TGTGCCAGCAGTCTCTATGGCAGGAACGCCCTTAATTCACCCCTCCACTTT
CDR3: CASSLYGRNALNSPLHF

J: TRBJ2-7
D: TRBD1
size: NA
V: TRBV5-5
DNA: TGTGCCAGCAGCCCAGCCGGGACAGGCGATCCCTACGAGCAGTACTTC
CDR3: CASSPAGTGDPYEQYF

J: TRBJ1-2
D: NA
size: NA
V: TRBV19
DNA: TGTGCCAGTAGTATTGCCGTAGGGGGTGGCGGCTACACCTTC
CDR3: CASSIAVGGGGYTF

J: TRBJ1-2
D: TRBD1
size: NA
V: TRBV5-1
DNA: TGCGCCAGTGCTGGACAGGGCGTGGATGGCTACACCTTC
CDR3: CASAGQGVDGYTF

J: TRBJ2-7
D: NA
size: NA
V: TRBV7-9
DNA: TGTGCCAGCAGCTTAGACCGGGACACCCTCTACGAGCAGTACTTC
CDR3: CASSLDRDTLYEQYF

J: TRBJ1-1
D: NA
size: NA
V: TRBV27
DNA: TGTGCCACCAAAAGGGGACAAATGAACACTGAAGCTTTCTTT
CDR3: CATKRGQMNTEAFF

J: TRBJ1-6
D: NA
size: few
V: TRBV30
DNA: TGTGCCTGGAGTGTACGGTTTCGGGGAGATTCACCCCTCCACTTT
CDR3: CAWSVRFRGDSPLHF

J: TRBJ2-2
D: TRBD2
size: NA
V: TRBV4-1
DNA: TGCGCCAGCAGCCAAGCCCTCTTACTAGCGGGGGAAAGAAACACCGGGGAGCTGTTTTTT
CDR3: CASSQALLLAGERNTGELFF

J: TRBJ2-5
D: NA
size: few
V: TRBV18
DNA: TGTGCCAGCTCACCCACTAGCCACGAGACCCAGTACTTC
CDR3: CASSPTSHETQYF

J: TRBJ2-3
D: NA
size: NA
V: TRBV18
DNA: TGTGCCAGCTCACCGAACACCGGGGGCACAGATACGCAGTATTTT
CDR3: CASSPNTGGTDTQYF

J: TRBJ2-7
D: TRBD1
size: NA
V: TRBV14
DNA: TGTGCCAGCAGCCCCCGGACAGGGGACACCTACGAGCAGTACTTC
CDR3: CASSPRTGDTYEQYF

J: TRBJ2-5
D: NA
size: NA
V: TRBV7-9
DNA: TGTGCCAGCAGCTTATTTGTGACAGTGACCCAAGAGACCCAGTACTTC
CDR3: CASSLFVTVTQETQYF

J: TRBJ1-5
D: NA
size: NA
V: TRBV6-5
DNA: TGTGCCAGCAGTCCCCCGGGAGGGGGTAGTCAGCCCCAGCATTTT
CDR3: CASSPPGGGSQPQHF

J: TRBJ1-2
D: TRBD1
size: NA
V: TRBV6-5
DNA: TGTGCCAGCAGAGGGGACAGTTATGGCTACACCTTC
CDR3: CASRGDSYGYTF

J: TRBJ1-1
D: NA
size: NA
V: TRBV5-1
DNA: TGCGCCAGCAGCTTGGCCCCGGTGAACACTGAAGCTTTCTTT
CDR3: CASSLAPVNTEAFF

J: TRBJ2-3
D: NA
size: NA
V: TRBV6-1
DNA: TGTGCCAGCAGTGAGGCATCGTATTCCACAGATACGCAGTATTTT
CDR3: CASSEASYSTDTQYF

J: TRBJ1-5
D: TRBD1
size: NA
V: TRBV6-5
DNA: TGTGCCAGCAGTCGGACAGGGAATAGCAATCAGCCCCAGCATTTT
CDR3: CASSRTGNSNQPQHF

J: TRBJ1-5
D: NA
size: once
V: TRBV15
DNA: TGTGCCACCAGCATCGCGCGACAGGGCAATCAGCCCCAGCATTTT
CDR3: CATSIARQGNQPQHF

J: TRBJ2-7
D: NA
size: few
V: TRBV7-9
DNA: TGTGCCAGCACGTCCAGGGTCGGACAGTTCTACGAGCAGTACTTC
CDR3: CASTSRVGQFYEQYF

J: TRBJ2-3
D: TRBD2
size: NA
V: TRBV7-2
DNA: TGTGCCAGCAGGAAAATGCCACTAGCGACTAGCACAGATACGCAGTATTTT
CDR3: CASRKMPLATSTDTQYF

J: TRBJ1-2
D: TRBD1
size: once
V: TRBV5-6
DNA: TGTGCCAGCACCAGACAGGGGAACTATGGCTACACCTTC
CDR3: CASTRQGNYGYTF

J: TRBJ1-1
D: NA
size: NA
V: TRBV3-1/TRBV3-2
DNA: TGTGCCAGCAGCCAAGATGGAAGGACTGGAGCTTTCTTT
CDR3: CASSQDGRTGAFF

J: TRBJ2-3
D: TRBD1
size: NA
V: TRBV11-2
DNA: TGTGCCAGCAGCTTGCCCGGGACAGGCACAGATACGCAGTATTTT
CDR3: CASSLPGTGTDTQYF

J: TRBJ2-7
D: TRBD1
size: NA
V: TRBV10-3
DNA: TGTGCCATCAGTGAGATACAGGGGGCGAGCTTCGAGCAGTACTTC
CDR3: CAISEIQGASFEQYF

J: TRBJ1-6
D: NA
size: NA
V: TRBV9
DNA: TGTGCCAGCAGCCCTAATTTACGGGGGAGTTCACCCCTCCACTTT
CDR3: CASSPNLRGSSPLHF

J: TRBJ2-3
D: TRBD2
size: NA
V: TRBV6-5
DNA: TGTGCCAGCAGTTACGCGGCGGGGGGCGTAACAGATACGCAGTATTTT
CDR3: CASSYAAGGVTDTQYF

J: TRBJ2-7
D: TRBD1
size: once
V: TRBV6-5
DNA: TGTGCCAGCAGTTATTCGGCAGGGGGATCCTACGAGCAGTACTTC
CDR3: CASSYSAGGSYEQYF

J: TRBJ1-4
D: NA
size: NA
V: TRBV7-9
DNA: TGTGCCAGCAGCTTCGCAGCAACTAATGAAAAACTGTTTTTT
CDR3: CASSFAATNEKLFF

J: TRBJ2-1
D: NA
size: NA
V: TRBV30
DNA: TGTGCCTGGAGTGGGGACAACTACAATGAGCAGTTCTTC
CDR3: CAWSGDNYNEQFF

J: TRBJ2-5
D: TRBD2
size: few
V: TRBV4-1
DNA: TGCGCCAGCAGCCGGACACTAGCGGGGCTTTCCCAAGAGACCCAGTACTTC
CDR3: CASSRTLAGLSQETQYF

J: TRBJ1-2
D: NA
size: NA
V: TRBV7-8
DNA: TGTGCCAGCAGCGGGGGCGGTGGCTACACCTTC
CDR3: CASSGGGGYTF

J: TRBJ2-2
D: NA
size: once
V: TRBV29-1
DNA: TGCAGCGTTTTTAAGAACACCGGGGAGCTGTTTTTT
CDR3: CSVFKNTGELFF

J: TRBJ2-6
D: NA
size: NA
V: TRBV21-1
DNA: TGTGCCAGCAGCAGAGATGGCTCTGGGGCCAACGTCCTGACTTTC
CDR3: CASSRDGSGANVLTF

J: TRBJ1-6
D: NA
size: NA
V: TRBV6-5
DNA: TGTGCCAGCACCTCCCAGGACTCCTATAATTCACCCCTCCACTTT
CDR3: CASTSQDSYNSPLHF

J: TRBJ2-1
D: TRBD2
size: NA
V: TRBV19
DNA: TGTGCCAGTAGTATTTTAGCGGGGGGGCCCCATGAGCAGTTCTTC
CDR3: CASSILAGGPHEQFF

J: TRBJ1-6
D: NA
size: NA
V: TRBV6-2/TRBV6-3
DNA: TGTGCCAGCAGTTACGAGGGCAGAAGAGACAATTCACCCCTCCACTTT
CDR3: CASSYEGRRDNSPLHF

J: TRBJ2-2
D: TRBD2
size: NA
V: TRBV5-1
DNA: TGCGCCAGCAGCTACGGACTAGCGGAAACCGGGGAGCTGTTTTTT
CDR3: CASSYGLAETGELFF

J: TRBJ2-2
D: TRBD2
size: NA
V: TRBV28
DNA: TGTGCCAGCAGTCCGGGGCTAGCGGGGCTCCGAGGCGGGGAGCTGTTTTTT
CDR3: CASSPGLAGLRGGELFF

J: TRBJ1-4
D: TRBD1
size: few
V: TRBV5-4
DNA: TGTGCCAGCAGCTTGCGGACAGGGGGCATTGAAAAACTGTTTTTT
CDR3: CASSLRTGGIEKLFF

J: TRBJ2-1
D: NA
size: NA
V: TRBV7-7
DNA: TGTGCTAGCAGCTTAGACGTGGGGGAGGTTCTGTTCTTC
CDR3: CASSLDVGEVLFF

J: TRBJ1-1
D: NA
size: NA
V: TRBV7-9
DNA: TGTGCCAGCAGCTTAGAAAATGCTATTCCGAACACTGAAGCTTTCTTT
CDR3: CASSLENAIPNTEAFF

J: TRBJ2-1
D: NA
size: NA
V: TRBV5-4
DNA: TGTGCCAGCAGCTTGGCTGGGGGGGCCGGGAATGAGCAGTTCTTC
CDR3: CASSLAGGAGNEQFF

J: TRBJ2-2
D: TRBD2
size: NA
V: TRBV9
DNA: TGTGCCAGCAGCGTAGGGAGTAGCGGGGTCCTGGGCGCCGGGGAGCTGTTTTTT
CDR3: CASSVGSSGVLGAGELFF

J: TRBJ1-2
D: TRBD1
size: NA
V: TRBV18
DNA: TGTGCCAGCTCACCGCAGGGGGCCTATGGCTACACCTTC
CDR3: CASSPQGAYGYTF

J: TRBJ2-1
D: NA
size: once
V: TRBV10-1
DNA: TGCGCCAGCAGCGCTAGCTTAGGGGGACACAATGAGCAGTTCTTC
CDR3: CASSASLGGHNEQFF

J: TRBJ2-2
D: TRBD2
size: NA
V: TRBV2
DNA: TGTGCCAGCAGTGAAGCAGGGAGGGGAGCAACCGGGGAGCTGTTTTTT
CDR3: CASSEAGRGATGELFF

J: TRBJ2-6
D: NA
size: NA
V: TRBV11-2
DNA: TGTGCCAGCAGCTTAGAGGGCAGGATGAGCTCTGGGGCCAACGTCCTGACTTTC
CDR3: CASSLEGRMSSGANVLTF

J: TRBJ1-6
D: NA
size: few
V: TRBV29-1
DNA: TGCAGCGTTCGACAGGCCACGGATTCACCCCTCCACTTT
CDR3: CSVRQATDSPLHF

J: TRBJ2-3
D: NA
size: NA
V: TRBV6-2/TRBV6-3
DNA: TGTGCCAGCAGTTACGACTACTCAAGCACAGATACGCAGTATTTT
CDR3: CASSYDYSSTDTQYF

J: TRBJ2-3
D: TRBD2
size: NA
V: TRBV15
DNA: TGTGCCACCAGCAGCGGGACTAGCGGCCGCACAGATACGCAGTATTTT
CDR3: CATSSGTSGRTDTQYF

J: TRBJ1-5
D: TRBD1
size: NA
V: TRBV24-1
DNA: TGTGCCACACAGGGACAGGGTAATCAGCCCCAGCATTTT
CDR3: CATQGQGNQPQHF

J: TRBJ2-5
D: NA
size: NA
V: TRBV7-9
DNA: TGTGCCAGCAGCAACCCTGGGGGGCAAGAGACCCAGTACTTC
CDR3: CASSNPGGQETQYF

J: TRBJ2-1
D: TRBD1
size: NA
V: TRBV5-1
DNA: TGCGCCAGCAGCTTGACGGGACAGGGGGGCTATGGTGAGCAGTTCTTC
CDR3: CASSLTGQGGYGEQFF